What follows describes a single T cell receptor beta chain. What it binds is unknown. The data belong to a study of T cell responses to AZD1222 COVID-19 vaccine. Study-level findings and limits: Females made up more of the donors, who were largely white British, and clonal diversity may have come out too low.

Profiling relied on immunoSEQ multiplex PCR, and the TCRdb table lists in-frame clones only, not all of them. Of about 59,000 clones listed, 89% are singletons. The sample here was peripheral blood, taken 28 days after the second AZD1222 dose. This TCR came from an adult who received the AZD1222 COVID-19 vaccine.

In DNA, the CDR3 is TGTGCCAGCAGCCCTACGGGACAGGGCTCCTACGAGCAGTACTTC. It codes for CASSPTGQGSYEQYF. The chain employs TRBV5-8 and TRBJ2-7; TRBD1 agrees at 9 bases. This CDR3 comprises 15 residues. The V gene end was trimmed by 4 bases and the J gene end by 0 bases; junction bases not matched to a gene: 5. Germline CDR1 SGHTS, CDR2 YDEGEE. Supplemented by reference TRBV5-8 and TRBJ2-7, the full variable domain reads EAGVTQSPTHLIKTRGQQATLRCSPISGHTSVYWYQQALGLGLQFLLWYDEGEERNRGNFPPRFSGRQFPNYSSELNVNALELEDSALYLCASSPTGQGSYEQYFGPGTRLTVT.